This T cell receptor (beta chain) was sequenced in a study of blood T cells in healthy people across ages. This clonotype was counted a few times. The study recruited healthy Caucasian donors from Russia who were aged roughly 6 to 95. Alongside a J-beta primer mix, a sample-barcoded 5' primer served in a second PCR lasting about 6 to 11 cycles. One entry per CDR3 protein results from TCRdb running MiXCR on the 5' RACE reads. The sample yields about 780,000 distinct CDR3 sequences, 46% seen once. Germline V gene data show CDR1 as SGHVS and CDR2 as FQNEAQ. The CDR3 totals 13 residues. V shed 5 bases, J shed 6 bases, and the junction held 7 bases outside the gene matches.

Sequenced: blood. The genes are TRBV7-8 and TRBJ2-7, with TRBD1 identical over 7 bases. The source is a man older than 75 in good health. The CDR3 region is CASSTDRAGEQYF. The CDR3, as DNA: TGTGCCAGCAGCACCGACAGGGCAGGCGAGCAGTACTTC.